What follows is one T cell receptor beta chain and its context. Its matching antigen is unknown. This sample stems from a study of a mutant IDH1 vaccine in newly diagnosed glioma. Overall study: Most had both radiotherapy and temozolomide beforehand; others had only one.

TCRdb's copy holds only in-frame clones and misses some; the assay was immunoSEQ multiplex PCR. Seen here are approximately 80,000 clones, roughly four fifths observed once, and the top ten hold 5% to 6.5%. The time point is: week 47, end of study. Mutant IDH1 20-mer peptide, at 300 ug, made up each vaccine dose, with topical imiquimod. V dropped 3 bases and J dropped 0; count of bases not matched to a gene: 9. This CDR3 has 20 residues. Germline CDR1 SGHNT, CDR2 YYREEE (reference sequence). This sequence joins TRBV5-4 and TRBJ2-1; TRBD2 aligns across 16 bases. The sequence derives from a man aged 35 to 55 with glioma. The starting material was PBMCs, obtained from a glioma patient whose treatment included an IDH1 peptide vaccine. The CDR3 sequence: CASSSGGLAGGPYSYNEQFF. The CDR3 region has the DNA TGTGCCAGCAGCTCGGGGGGACTAGCGGGAGGGCCTTACTCCTACAATGAGCAGTTCTTC.